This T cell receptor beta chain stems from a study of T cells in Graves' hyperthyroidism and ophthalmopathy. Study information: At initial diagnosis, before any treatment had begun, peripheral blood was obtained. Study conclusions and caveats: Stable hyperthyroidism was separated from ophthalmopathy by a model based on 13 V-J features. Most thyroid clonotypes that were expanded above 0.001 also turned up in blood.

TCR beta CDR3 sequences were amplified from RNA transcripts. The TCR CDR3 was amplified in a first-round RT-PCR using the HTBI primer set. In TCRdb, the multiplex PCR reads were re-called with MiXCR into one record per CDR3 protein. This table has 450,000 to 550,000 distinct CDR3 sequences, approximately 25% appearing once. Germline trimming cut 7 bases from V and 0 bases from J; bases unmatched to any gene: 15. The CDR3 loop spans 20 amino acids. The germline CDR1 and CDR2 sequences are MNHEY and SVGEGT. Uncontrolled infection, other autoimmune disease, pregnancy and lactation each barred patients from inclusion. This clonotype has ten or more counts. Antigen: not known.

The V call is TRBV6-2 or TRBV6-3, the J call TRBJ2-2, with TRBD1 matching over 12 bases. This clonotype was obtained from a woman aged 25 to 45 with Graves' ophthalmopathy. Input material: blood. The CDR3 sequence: CASNPPGQGAFGANTGELFF. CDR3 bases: TGTGCCAGCAACCCTCCGGGACAGGGGGCATTCGGCGCGAACACCGGGGAGCTGTTTTTT.